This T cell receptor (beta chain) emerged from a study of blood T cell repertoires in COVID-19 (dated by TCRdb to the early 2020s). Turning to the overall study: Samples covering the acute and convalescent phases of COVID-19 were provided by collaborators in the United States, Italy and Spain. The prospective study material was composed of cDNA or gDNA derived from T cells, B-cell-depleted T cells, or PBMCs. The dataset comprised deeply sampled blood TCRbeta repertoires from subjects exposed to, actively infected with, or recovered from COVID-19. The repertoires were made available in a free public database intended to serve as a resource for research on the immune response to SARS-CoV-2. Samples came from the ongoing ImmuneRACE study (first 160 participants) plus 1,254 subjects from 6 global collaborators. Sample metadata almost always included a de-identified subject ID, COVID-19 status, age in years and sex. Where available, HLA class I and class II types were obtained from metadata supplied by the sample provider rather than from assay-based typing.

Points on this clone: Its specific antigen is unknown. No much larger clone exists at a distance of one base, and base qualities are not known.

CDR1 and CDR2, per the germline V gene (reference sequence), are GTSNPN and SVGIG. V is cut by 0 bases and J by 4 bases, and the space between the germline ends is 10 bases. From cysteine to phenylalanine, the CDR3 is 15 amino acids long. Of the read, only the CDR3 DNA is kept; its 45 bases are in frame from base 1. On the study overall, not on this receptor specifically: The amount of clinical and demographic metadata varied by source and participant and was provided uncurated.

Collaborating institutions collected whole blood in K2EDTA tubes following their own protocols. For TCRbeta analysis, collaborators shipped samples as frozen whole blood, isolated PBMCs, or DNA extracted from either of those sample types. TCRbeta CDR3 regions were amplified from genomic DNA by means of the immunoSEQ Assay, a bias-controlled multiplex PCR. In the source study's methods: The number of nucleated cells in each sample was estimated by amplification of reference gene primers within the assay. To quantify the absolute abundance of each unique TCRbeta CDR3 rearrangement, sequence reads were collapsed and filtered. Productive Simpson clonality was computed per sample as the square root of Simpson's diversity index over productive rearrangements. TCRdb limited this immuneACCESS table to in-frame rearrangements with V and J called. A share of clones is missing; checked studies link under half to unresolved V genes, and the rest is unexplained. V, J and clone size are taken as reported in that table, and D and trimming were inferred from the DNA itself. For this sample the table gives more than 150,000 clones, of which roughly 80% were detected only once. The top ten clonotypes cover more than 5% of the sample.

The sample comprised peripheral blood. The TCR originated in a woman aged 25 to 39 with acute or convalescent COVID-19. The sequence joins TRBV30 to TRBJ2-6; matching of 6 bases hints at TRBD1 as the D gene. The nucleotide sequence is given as TGTGCCTGGAGTGTATGGGGGCCAGGGGCCAACGTCCTGACTTTC. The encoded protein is CAWSVWGPGANVLTF.